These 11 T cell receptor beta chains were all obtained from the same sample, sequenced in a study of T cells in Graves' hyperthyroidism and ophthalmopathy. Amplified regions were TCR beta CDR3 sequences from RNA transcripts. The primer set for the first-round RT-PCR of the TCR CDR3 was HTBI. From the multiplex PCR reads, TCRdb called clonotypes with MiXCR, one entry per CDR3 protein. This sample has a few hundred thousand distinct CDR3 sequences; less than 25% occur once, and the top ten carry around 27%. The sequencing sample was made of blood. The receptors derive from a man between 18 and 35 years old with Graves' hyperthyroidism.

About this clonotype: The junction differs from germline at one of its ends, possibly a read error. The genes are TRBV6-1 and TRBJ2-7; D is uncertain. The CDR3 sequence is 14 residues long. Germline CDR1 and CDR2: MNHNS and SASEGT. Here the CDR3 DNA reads TGTGCCAGCAGACTGGGCCTCAGCTCCTACGGGCAGTACTTC. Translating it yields CASRLGLSSYGQYF.

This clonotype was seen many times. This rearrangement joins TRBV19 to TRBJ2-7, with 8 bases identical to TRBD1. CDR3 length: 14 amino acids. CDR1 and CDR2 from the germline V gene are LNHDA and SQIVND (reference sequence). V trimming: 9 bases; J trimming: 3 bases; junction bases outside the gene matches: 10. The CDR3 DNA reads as TGTGCCAGCGGATCCGGGACAGGCAGCTACGAGCAGTACTTC. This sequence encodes CASGSGTGSYEQYF. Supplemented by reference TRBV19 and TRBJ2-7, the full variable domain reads DGGITQSPKYLFRKEGQNVTLSCEQNLNHDAMYWYRQDPGQGLRLIYYSQIVNDFQKGDIAEGYSVSREKKESFPLTVTSAQKNPTAFYLCASGSGTGSYEQYFGPGTRLTVT.

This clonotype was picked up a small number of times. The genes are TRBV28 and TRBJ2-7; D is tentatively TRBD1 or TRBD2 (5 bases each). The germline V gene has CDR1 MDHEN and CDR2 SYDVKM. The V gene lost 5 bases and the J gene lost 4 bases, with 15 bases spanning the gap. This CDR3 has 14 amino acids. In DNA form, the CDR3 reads TGTGCCAGCAGTGCCGTCGGGGCGAAGTACGAGCAGTACTTC. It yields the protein CASSAVGAKYEQYF.

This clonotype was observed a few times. For the CDR3, the DNA is TGCGCCAGCAGCCAAGATCCCGGATTCGTCACCGGGGAGCTGTTTTTT. Translated: CASSQDPGFVTGELFF. This chain joins TRBV4-1 and TRBJ2-2; D remains ambiguous. Trimming stripped 0 bases from V and 4 bases from J, with 12 bases between. The length of the CDR3 is 16 residues. Germline V gene lookup returns CDR1 MGHRA and CDR2 YSYEKL.

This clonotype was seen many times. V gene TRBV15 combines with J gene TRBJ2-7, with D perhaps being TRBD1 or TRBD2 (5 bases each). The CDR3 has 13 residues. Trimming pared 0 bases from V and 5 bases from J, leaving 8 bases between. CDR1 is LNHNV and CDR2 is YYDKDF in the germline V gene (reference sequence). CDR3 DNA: TGTGCCACCAGCAGAGAACGGGACCACGAGCAGTACTTC. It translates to CATSRERDHEQYF. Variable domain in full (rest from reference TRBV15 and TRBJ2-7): DAMVIQNPRYQVTQFGKPVTLSCSQTLNHNVMYWYQQKSSQAPKLLFHYYDKDFNNEADTPDNFQSRRPNTSFCFLDIRSPGLGDTAMYLCATSRERDHEQYFGPGTRLTVT.

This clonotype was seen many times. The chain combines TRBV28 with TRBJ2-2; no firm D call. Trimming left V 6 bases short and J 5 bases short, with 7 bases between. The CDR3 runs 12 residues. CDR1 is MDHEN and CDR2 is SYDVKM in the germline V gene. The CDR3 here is CASSQITGELFF. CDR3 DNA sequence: TGTGCCAGCAGCCAGATTACCGGGGAGCTGTTTTTT.

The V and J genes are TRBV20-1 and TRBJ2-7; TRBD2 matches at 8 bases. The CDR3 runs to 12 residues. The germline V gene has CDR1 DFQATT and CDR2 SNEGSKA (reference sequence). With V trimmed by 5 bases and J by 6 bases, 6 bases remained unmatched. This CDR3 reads CSALAGVLEQYF. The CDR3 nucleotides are TGCAGTGCTCTAGCGGGCGTCCTCGAGCAGTACTTC.

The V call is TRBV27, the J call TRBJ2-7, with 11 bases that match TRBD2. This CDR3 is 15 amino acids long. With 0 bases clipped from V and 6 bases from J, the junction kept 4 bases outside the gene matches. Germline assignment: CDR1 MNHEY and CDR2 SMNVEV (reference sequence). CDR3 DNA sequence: TGTGCCAGCAGTTTATCGGCTAGCGGGAGGACCGAGCAGTACTTC. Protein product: CASSLSASGRTEQYF.

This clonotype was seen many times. The CDR3 region has the DNA TGTGCCAGCACGGGCAGTCTCTATGGCTACACCTTC. It yields the protein CASTGSLYGYTF. The rearrangement joins TRBV2 to TRBJ1-2; D ambiguous. The CDR3 totals 12 residues. The germline V gene has CDR1 SNHLY and CDR2 FYNNEI. V was clipped by 7 bases and J by 4 bases, with 10 bases between them.

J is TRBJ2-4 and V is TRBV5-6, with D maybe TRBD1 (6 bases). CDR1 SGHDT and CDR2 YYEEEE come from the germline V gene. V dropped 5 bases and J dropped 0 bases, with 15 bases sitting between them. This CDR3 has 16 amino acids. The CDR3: CASSFRQELAKNIQYF. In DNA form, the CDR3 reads TGTGCCAGCAGTTTCCGACAGGAACTAGCCAAAAACATTCAGTACTTC.

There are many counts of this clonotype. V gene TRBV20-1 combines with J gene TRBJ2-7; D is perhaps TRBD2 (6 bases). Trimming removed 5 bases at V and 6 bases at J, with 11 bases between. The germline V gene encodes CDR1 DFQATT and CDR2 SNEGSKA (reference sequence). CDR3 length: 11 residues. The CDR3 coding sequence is TGCAGTGCTGATGGGGGGTTCGAGCAGTACTTC. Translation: CSADGGFEQYF.